This T cell receptor beta chain comes out of a study of sequential checkpoint blockade in melanoma. Whole-study context: Patients were randomized 1:1 to nivolumab-then-ipilimumab or ipilimumab-then-nivolumab first-line.

Using immunoSEQ multiplex PCR, the repertoire was profiled, and TCRdb retains in-frame clones only, with some absent. The sample contains some 10,000 clones, 60% to 85% of which appear only once. Germline CDR1 and CDR2: MNHEY and SMNVEV (reference sequence). There are 16 residues in the CDR3. V was clipped by 3 bases and J by 4 bases, with 13 bases between them. Treatment meaning: randomized to nivolumab then ipilimumab (arm A) or the reverse (arm B). Patients had received no earlier DNA-damaging chemotherapy. Live CD3+CD8+ CD19− CD56− cells were sorted from PBMCs. The chain is built from TRBV27 and TRBJ1-6, with D unresolved. This TCR was sampled from a human donor with melanoma. The specimen comprised CD8+ T cells sorted from blood (inferred from file names), sampled from a patient given nivolumab and ipilimumab in sequence. CDR3 residues: CASSFGETTYNSPLHF. The CDR3 coding sequence is TGTGCCAGCAGTTTTGGAGAGACCACTTATAATTCACCCCTCCACTTT.